The TCR beta chain under discussion was sequenced for a study of CD8 T cells in Susac syndrome. In the study overall: Treatment status at blood draw for the Susac syndrome patients was therapy-naive, corticosteroids, or intravenous immunoglobulin alone. General observations from the study: None of the CD4+ T cell repertoires in Susac syndrome showed clonal expansion.

It was negative isolation that provided the CD8+ and CD4+ T cells, whereas TEMRA cells were enriched by FACS. RNA, at about 0.45 to 1 ug, was reverse transcribed with random hexamers. Amplification of TCR beta CDR3 was carried out by immunoSEQ multiplex PCR, which covered 54 Vbeta and 13 Jbeta segments. MiXCR was run by TCRdb on the immunoSEQ multiplex PCR reads, yielding one entry per CDR3 protein. The table has about 180,000 distinct CDR3 sequences, over 90% seen once. With regard to this clonotype: Its antigen is still unknown.

Trimming removed 3 bases at V and 2 bases at J, with 13 bases between. Per germline, CDR1 SEHNR and CDR2 FQNEAQ (reference sequence). CDR3 size: 16 residues. The sequenced material came from CD4+ T cells from PBMCs. This receptor was obtained from a human donor with Susac syndrome. V and J are TRBV7-9 and TRBJ1-4; D is perhaps TRBD1 (6 bases). This CDR3 is CASSFSGAATNEKLFF. CDR3 nucleotides: TGTGCCAGCAGCTTTTCAGGGGCGGCGACTAATGAAAAACTGTTTTTT.